These 21 T cell receptor beta chains came from one sample sequenced in a study of blood T cells in healthy people across ages. For the second PCR, which ran for about 7 to 12 cycles, a sample-barcoded 5' primer and a J-beta primer mix were used. MiXCR, applied by TCRdb to the 5' RACE reads, yields one record per CDR3 protein. The sample has some 1.8 million distinct CDR3 sequences, around 40% seen once. The sequenced sample consisted of blood. These receptors came from a human donor in good health.

The gene calls are TRBV27 and TRBJ1-4; D remains unclear. The V gene's germline CDR1 is MNHEY and CDR2 SMNVEV (reference sequence). The CDR3 runs 12 residues. V lost 4 bases, J lost 8 bases, and 8 bases lay in between. The DNA for the CDR3 is TGTGCCAGCAGTTCCCATCGGGAAAAACTGTTTTTT. Protein: CASSSHREKLFF.

V gene TRBV7-9 combines with J gene TRBJ2-7; tentative D call: TRBD1 (6 bases). The CDR3 runs 18 residues. In germline, CDR1 is SEHNR, CDR2 FQNEAQ (reference sequence). V lost 6 bases and J 5 bases, leaving 29 bases between the germline ends. The CDR3 protein is CASSRPSRAGDSRNEQYF. CDR3 nucleotide sequence: TGTGCCAGCAGTCGGCCCTCCCGGGCAGGGGATAGCAGAAACGAGCAGTACTTC.

This rearrangement joins TRBV4-2 to TRBJ2-5; D gene unclear. The CDR3 is made up of 14 amino acids. Germline lookup yields CDR1 LGHNA and CDR2 YNFKEQ. V dropped 1 base and J dropped 1 base, with 7 bases sitting between them. Written as DNA, the CDR3 is TGTGCCAGCAGCCAAGTGACATCCCAAGAGACCCAGTACTTC. As protein: CASSQVTSQETQYF.

This chain connects TRBV6-6 to TRBJ2-3; possible D gene TRBD2, 6 bases. Germline lookup yields CDR1 MNHNY and CDR2 SVGAGI (reference sequence). This CDR3 is 14 amino acids long. Trimming shortened V by 10 bases and J by 0 bases, and 14 bases separated the two germline ends. The CDR3 here is CATRAGGSTDTQYF. The CDR3 region has the DNA TGTGCCACCCGTGCCGGGGGAAGCACAGATACGCAGTATTTT.

This clonotype is a singleton in its sample. The rearrangement links TRBV7-2 to TRBJ1-2; D gene unclear. The ends were cut back, 2 bases at V and 8 bases at J, with 12 bases in the middle. The germline gives CDR1 SGHTA, CDR2 FQGNSA. CDR3 length: 13 residues. The CDR3 region has the DNA TGTGCCAGCAGCTTATTGGGAGTGGAGGGCTACACCTTC. It codes for CASSLLGVEGYTF.

The gene calls are TRBV7-9 and TRBJ2-1; maybe TRBD2 (5 bases). This CDR3 has 12 residues. Germline CDR1 reads SEHNR; CDR2 reads FQNEAQ (reference sequence). Trimming took 1 base from V and 10 from J, leaving 8 bases between them. The CDR3 region has the DNA TGTGCCAGCAGCTTAGGTCCGGGGGAGCAGTTCTTC. Protein product: CASSLGPGEQFF.

The chain is built from TRBV4-3 and TRBJ1-5, with D hard to call. Germline-derived CDR1 and CDR2 are LGHNA and YSLEER. V was shortened by 1 base and J by 8 bases, with 24 bases between the two germline ends. The CDR3 loop spans 18 amino acids. CDR3 in amino acids: CASSQGKPPRRDREPQHF. The CDR3 region has the DNA TGCGCCAGCAGCCAAGGGAAGCCTCCGAGGAGGGATCGGGAGCCCCAGCATTTT.

A few counts support this clonotype. V gene TRBV4-2 combines with J gene TRBJ2-1; 8 nucleotides line up with TRBD2. Germline V gene sequence: CDR1 LGHNA, CDR2 YNFKEQ. V dropped 0 bases and J dropped 9; count of bases not matched to a gene: 13. The CDR3 has 17 residues. The CDR3, as DNA: TGTGCCAGCAGCCAAGACCCCGGGACTAGTATAGGGGGTGAGCAGTTCTTC. It specifies CASSQDPGTSIGGEQFF.

This rearrangement joins TRBV21-1 to TRBJ2-7; TRBD2, the table's D call, was not compared with the DNA. TRBV21-1 is assigned pseudogene status. The CDR3 length is 17 residues. The CDR3 DNA sequence: TGTGCCAGCAGCAAAGGTAGCGGGGGGGCGGGTAGCTACGAGCAGTACTTC. This translates into CASSKGSGGAGSYEQYF.

This clonotype was picked up many times. The chain employs TRBV20-1 and TRBJ2-1; the D gene is possibly TRBD1 (6 bases). The CDR3 runs 14 residues. Trimming left V 1 base short and J 5 bases short, with 12 bases between. Germline CDR1 DFQATT, CDR2 SNEGSKA (reference sequence). The CDR3 DNA reads as TGCAGTGCTAGAGCGACAGGTTGGGACAATGAGCAGTTCTTC. As protein: CSARATGWDNEQFF.

This rearrangement joins TRBV7-2 to TRBJ2-1; 9 nucleotides align to TRBD2. In germline, CDR1 is SGHTA, CDR2 FQGNSA. The CDR3 is 17 amino acids. V shed 2 bases, J shed 7 bases, and the junction held 12 bases outside the gene matches. CDR3 nucleotides: TGTGCCAGCAGCTTAAGAGCGGGGGGTCCCCCTGGTAATGAGCAGTTCTTC. Translated, it gives CASSLRAGGPPGNEQFF. The whole variable domain, filled in from reference TRBV7-2 and TRBJ2-1, reads GAGVSQSPSNKVTEKGKDVELRCDPISGHTALYWYRQSLGQGLEFLIYFQGNSAPDKSGLPSDRFSAERTGGSVSTLTIQRTQQEDSAVYLCASSLRAGGPPGNEQFFGPGTRLTVL.

This clonotype was seen more than once but under ten times. V gene TRBV10-3 combines with J gene TRBJ2-7; D perhaps matches TRBD2 (6 bases). The CDR3 spans 13 residues. Germline CDR1 ENHRY, CDR2 SYGVKD. With 0 bases removed from V and 3 bases from J, the gap between germline ends came to 6 bases. Written as DNA, the CDR3 is TGTGCCATCAGTGAGTCGGGGGGCTACGAGCAGTACTTC. This gives the protein CAISESGGYEQYF.

This clonotype was detected a few times. The V gene is TRBV20-1, the J gene TRBJ2-3; D unresolved. The CDR3 is 12 residues long. CDR1 and CDR2 from the germline V gene are DFQATT and SNEGSKA (reference sequence). V was clipped by 6 bases and J by 6 bases, with 13 bases between them. The CDR3 here is CSAILTGDTQYF. CDR3 DNA sequence: TGCAGTGCCATACTGACCGGCGATACGCAGTATTTT.

In this sample, this clonotype turned up a few times. The rearrangement uses TRBV20-1 and TRBJ1-2, with 7 bases fitting TRBD1. Losses at the gene ends were 6 bases for V and 4 bases for J; bases not matched to a gene: 8. The CDR3 extends over 13 amino acids. CDR1 DFQATT and CDR2 SNEGSKA come from the germline V gene (reference sequence). The CDR3 region is CSATDRESYGYTF. Here the CDR3 DNA reads TGCAGTGCAACCGACAGGGAAAGCTATGGCTACACCTTC.

The chain combines TRBV20-1 with TRBJ2-7, with D perhaps assigned TRBD1 or TRBD2 (6 bases each). This CDR3 spans 14 amino acids. Germline CDR1 and CDR2: DFQATT and SNEGSKA (reference sequence). The V gene lost 5 bases and the J gene lost 4 bases, with 18 bases spanning the gap. The CDR3 here is CSAFLSGGLYEQYF. CDR3 bases: TGCAGTGCTTTTCTTTCCGGGGGCTTATACGAGCAGTACTTC.

This clonotype was seen many times. The chain links TRBV7-2 to TRBJ1-5, with 7 bases that match TRBD1. The V segment lost 5 bases and the J segment 7 bases; nucleotides outside the gene matches: 11. CDR3 length: 15 amino acids. Germline V lookup: CDR1 SGHTA, CDR2 FQGNSA. CDR3 nucleotides: TGTGCCAGCAGCCCCTCGACAGGGACCGAGCAGCCCCAGCATTTT. Amino acid sequence: CASSPSTGTEQPQHF. Using reference TRBV7-2 and TRBJ1-5 for the parts outside the CDR3, the full variable domain is GAGVSQSPSNKVTEKGKDVELRCDPISGHTALYWYRQSLGQGLEFLIYFQGNSAPDKSGLPSDRFSAERTGGSVSTLTIQRTQQEDSAVYLCASSPSTGTEQPQHFGDGTRLSIL.

This chain uses TRBV7-2 with TRBJ2-1; D gene unclear. V was shortened by 6 bases and J by 14 bases, with 14 bases between the two germline ends. This CDR3 spans 11 amino acids. Germline CDR1 reads SGHTA; CDR2 reads FQGNSA. The CDR3: CASSSLLFEFF. CDR3 DNA sequence: TGTGCCAGCAGTTCTCTCCTATTCGAGTTCTTC.

This clonotype was recorded at least ten times. The rearrangement joins TRBV27 to TRBJ2-7; possibly TRBD1 for D (5 bases). V dropped 0 bases and J dropped 4 bases, with 22 bases sitting between them. The CDR3 length is 18 residues. CDR1 is MNHEY and CDR2 is SMNVEV in the germline V gene (reference sequence). CDR3 region: CASSLSTATYVNSYEQYF. The CDR3 nucleotides are TGTGCCAGCAGTTTATCGACAGCCACCTACGTTAATTCGTACGAGCAGTACTTC.

This clonotype showed up just a few times. The chain has TRBV7-2 and TRBJ1-1, with D perhaps TRBD1 (5 bases). The CDR3 has 14 residues. The germline V gene has CDR1 SGHTA and CDR2 FQGNSA. V lost 4 bases, J lost 4 bases, and 13 bases lay in between. CDR3 coding DNA: TGTGCCAGCAGCTCGCAGGGTGCCCTCACTGAAGCTTTCTTT. The encoded protein is CASSSQGALTEAFF.

The chain is built from TRBV15 and TRBJ2-5, with D perhaps TRBD2 (7 bases). The germline V gene has CDR1 LNHNV and CDR2 YYDKDF (reference sequence). The CDR3 is 14 residues long. V shed 8 bases and J shed 4 bases, with 17 bases lying between them. The CDR3 region has the DNA TGTGCCACCCGTTGGTCGGGGGGCGCAGAGACCCAGTACTTC. It translates to CATRWSGGAETQYF.

This clonotype was counted many times. This sequence joins TRBV7-9 and TRBJ2-7; maybe TRBD1 (5 bases). The germline CDR1 and CDR2 sequences are SEHNR and FQNEAQ (reference sequence). Trimming stripped 4 bases from V and 3 bases from J, with 10 bases between. The CDR3 consists of 13 residues. The CDR3 protein is CASSSDSYYEQYF. The DNA of the CDR3 is TGTGCCAGCAGCTCAGACAGTTACTACGAGCAGTACTTC.